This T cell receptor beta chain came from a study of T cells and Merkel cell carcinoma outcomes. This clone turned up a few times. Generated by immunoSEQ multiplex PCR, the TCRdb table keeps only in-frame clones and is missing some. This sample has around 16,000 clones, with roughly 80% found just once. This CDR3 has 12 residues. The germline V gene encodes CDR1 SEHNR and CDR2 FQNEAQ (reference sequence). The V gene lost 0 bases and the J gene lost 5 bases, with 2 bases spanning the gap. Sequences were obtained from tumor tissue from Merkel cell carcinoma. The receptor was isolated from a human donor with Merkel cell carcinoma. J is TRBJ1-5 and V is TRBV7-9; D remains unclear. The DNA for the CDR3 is TGTGCCAGCAGCTTAGCGCATCAGCCCCAGCATTTT. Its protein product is CASSLAHQPQHF.